Below, one T cell receptor beta chain is given with its context. The protocol was immunoSEQ multiplex PCR, while the TCRdb copy is restricted to in-frame clones and leaves out a portion. The sample consists of roughly 210,000 clones, 80% to 90% of them appearing once. Unmatched junction bases numbered 8, after V lost 4 bases and J lost 0 bases. The CDR3 is 16 amino acids. The germline V gene encodes CDR1 SGHRS and CDR2 YFSETQ. This entry is derived from a study of blood T cell repertoires in COVID-19. This chain uses TRBV5-1 with TRBJ2-3; 7 positions match TRBD1. The specimen was PBMCs or T cells enriched from blood (not recorded which). This TCR was recovered from a man under 40 in a cohort exposed to, infected with or recovered from COVID-19 (not recorded which). The CDR3 here is CASSRSGQFSTDTQYF. In nucleotides, the CDR3 is TGCGCCAGCAGCCGCTCGGGACAGTTTAGCACAGATACGCAGTATTTT.